Listed below are T cell receptor beta chains from one sample, sequenced in a study of T cells in Graves' hyperthyroidism and ophthalmopathy. TCRdb called the multiplex PCR reads again in MiXCR, with one record for every CDR3 protein. The profile shows about 500,000 distinct CDR3 sequences, around 16% of them singletons. Sequencing input: blood. All receptors derive from a woman aged 25 to 39 with Graves' ophthalmopathy. CDR3s include the opening cysteine and the closing phenylalanine or tryptophan. The D gene is left open where the match is weak. Size is stated for part of the rows, as once, few or many counts, or as a class when the clone is expanded.

cdr3_aa	cdr3_nt	d_call	v_call	clone_size	j_call
CSASPLSSGRPTSTDTQYF	TGCAGTGCTAGTCCCCTCTCTAGCGGGAGGCCCACTAGCACAGATACGCAGTATTTT	TRBD2	TRBV20-1	NA	TRBJ2-3
CASSYGGEMNTEAFF	TGTGCCAGCAGTTATGGGGGAGAGATGAACACTGAAGCTTTCTTT	NA	TRBV6-6	NA	TRBJ1-1
CASSQVGGLDNEQFF	TGTGCCAGCAGCCAAGTCGGGGGGTTGGACAATGAGCAGTTCTTC	TRBD2	TRBV4-2	NA	TRBJ2-1
CASSLAAGAGANVLTF	TGCGCCAGCAGCTTGGCCGCGGGGGCTGGGGCCAACGTCCTGACTTTC	TRBD2	TRBV5-1	NA	TRBJ2-6
CASSTRLAGDPNNEQFF	TGTGCCAGTAGTACCCGACTAGCGGGAGACCCTAACAATGAGCAGTTCTTC	TRBD2	TRBV19	few	TRBJ2-1
CASSTRRGRVTGELFF	TGTGCCAGCAGCACGAGACGGGGGCGGGTCACCGGGGAGCTGTTTTTT	NA	TRBV5-8	NA	TRBJ2-2
CASSLARSVAGVDTQYF	TGTGCCAGCAGCTTAGCTCGATCGGTAGCGGGAGTGGATACGCAGTATTTT	TRBD2	TRBV7-2	many	TRBJ2-3
CASSLWGRGRVDTQYF	TGTGCCAGCAGTTTATGGGGCAGGGGGCGGGTAGATACGCAGTATTTT	TRBD1	TRBV28	many	TRBJ2-3
CSASVPGQDFYEQYF	TGCAGTGCTAGTGTACCGGGACAGGATTTCTACGAGCAGTACTTC	TRBD1	TRBV20-1	NA	TRBJ2-7
CASSQLRGDIQYF	TGTGCCAGCAGCCAGTTGAGGGGAGACATTCAGTACTTC	NA	TRBV3-1	many	TRBJ2-4
CASRHGRAFSSYNEQFF	TGTGCCAGCAGACACGGGAGGGCTTTTTCCTCCTACAATGAGCAGTTCTTC	TRBD2	TRBV3-1	many	TRBJ2-1
CASRTGINYGYTF	TGTGCCAGCAGGACAGGGATCAACTATGGCTACACCTTC	TRBD1	TRBV28	many	TRBJ1-2
CAWSDPGGNTEAFF	TGTGCCTGGAGTGACCCAGGGGGGAACACTGAAGCTTTCTTT	TRBD1	TRBV30	many	TRBJ1-1
CASSYSLSNTEAFF	TGTGCCAGCAGTTATTCCCTTTCGAACACTGAAGCTTTCTTT	NA	TRBV6-2/TRBV6-3	few	TRBJ1-1
CASSLGGPSIFLVEAFF	TGTGCCAGCAGTCTAGGGGGACCTTCCATTTTTTTGGTTGAAGCTTTCTTT	NA	TRBV28	many	TRBJ1-1
CASSFGQGTDEKLFF	TGTGCCAGCAGCTTCGGACAGGGTACGGATGAAAAACTGTTTTTT	TRBD1	TRBV3-1	many	TRBJ1-4
CASSSVAGHSYF	TGTGCCAGCAGCTCCGTAGCGGGACACTCGTACTTC	TRBD2	TRBV7-2	many	TRBJ2-7
CASSLRESYEQYF	TGCGCCAGCAGCTTGCGGGAGTCCTACGAGCAGTACTTC	NA	TRBV5-1	many	TRBJ2-7
CASSYSRDRGGSYEQYF	TGTGCCAGCAGTTACTCGCGGGACAGGGGGGGGTCCTACGAGCAGTACTTC	TRBD1	TRBV6-5	many	TRBJ2-7
CASSQDLELFGSDTQYF	TGTGCCAGCAGCCAAGATTTGGAGTTATTTGGATCAGATACGCAGTATTTT	NA	TRBV4-2	NA	TRBJ2-3
CASTLTSGRPYEQYF	TGTGCCAGCACCCTAACTAGCGGGAGACCCTACGAGCAGTACTTC	TRBD2	TRBV2	many	TRBJ2-7
CAGGQGTEAFF	TGTGCCGGGGGACAGGGAACTGAAGCTTTCTTT	TRBD1	TRBV30	many	TRBJ1-1
CASSDRDFQNTGELFF	TGTGCCAGCAGTGACCGGGACTTCCAGAACACCGGGGAGCTGTTTTTT	NA	TRBV6-2/TRBV6-3	many	TRBJ2-2
CASSYLQDSGFPPNYGYTF	TGTGCCAGCAGTTACCTCCAGGACAGCGGATTTCCCCCTAACTATGGCTACACCTTC	NA	TRBV6-6	few	TRBJ1-2
CASSLLGHLKAFF	TGTGCCAGCAGTTTATTGGGACACCTGAAAGCTTTCTTT	NA	TRBV28	NA	TRBJ1-1
CASTLVGGAISTDTQYF	TGTGCCAGCACCCTTGTGGGAGGAGCTATTAGCACAGATACGCAGTATTTT	NA	TRBV2	many	TRBJ2-3
CASSLRTSGVMSGANVLTF	TGTGCCAGCAGTTTAAGAACTAGCGGGGTTATGTCTGGGGCCAACGTCCTGACTTTC	TRBD2	TRBV12-3/TRBV12-4	NA	TRBJ2-6
CASSYSSSRSKYEQYF	TGTGCCAGCAGTTACAGTTCTAGTCGGAGCAAATACGAGCAGTACTTC	NA	TRBV6-5	NA	TRBJ2-7